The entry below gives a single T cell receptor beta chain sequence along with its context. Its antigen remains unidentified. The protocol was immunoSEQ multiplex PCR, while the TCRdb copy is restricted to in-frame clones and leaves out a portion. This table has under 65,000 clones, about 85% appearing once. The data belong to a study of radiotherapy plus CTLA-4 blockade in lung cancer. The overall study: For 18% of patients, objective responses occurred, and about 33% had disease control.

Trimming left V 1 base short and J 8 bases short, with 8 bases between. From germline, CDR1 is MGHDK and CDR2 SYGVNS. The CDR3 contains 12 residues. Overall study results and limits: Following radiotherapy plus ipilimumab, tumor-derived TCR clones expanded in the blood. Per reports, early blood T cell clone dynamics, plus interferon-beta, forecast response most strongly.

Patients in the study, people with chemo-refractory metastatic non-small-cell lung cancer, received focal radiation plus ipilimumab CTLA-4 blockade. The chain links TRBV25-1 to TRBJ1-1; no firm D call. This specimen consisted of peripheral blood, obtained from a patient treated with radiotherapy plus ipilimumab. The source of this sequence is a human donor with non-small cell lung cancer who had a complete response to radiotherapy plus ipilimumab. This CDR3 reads CASSEFTGEAFF. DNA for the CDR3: TGTGCCAGCAGTGAATTTACCGGGGAAGCTTTCTTT.